This T cell receptor (beta chain) was recorded in a study of blood T cell repertoires in COVID-19. Germline V lookup: CDR1 SGHNT, CDR2 YYREEE (reference sequence). CDR3 length: 16 amino acids. V was pared by 4 bases and J by 0 bases, with 14 bases between. This clone was seen only a few times. Authors' data handling: The authors estimated nucleated cell counts from reference gene primer amplification. Assay used: immunoSEQ multiplex PCR; TCRdb lists only in-frame clones, some missing. V, J and clone size are those of that table, while D and trimming were read from the DNA. Of 140,000 to 150,000 clones in the sample, approximately 81% are singletons; the top ten hold about 38%.

The chain uses TRBV5-4 and TRBJ1-3, with D tentatively TRBD1 (6 bases). The sequencing sample was made of peripheral blood. This receptor was identified in a human donor in a cohort sampled during active COVID-19. DNA of the CDR3: TGTGCCAGCAGCCAGGCGGGGGCTCTCTCTGGAAACACCATATATTTT. Protein product: CASSQAGALSGNTIYF.